This record looks at one TCR beta chain sequence and its context. The antigen is not known. This entry comes from a study of STAT5B mutations in CD4+ large granular lymphocyte leukemia. V gave up 3 bases and J gave up 1 base, with 29 bases separating them. Germline loops: CDR1 SGHRS, CDR2 YFSETQ. This CDR3 region has 20 residues. The survey-level immunoSEQ assay was used. In the study's own analysis: The detection floor for productive clonotype frequency was 2.59 x 10-5. Generated by immunoSEQ multiplex PCR, the TCRdb table keeps only in-frame clones and is missing some. The DNA gave D and trimming, while V, J and clone size come from that table. The table includes 25,000 to 40,000 clones, 80% to 90% detected once. Regarding the study as a whole: Top patient clones used TRBV06 genes more often: 8/27 versus 2/35 in controls. Data were not HLA-matched across samples.

This clonotype was sampled from a human donor in good health. V gene TRBV5-1 combines with J gene TRBJ2-7, with D possibly called TRBD1 or TRBD2 (5 bases each). Sequenced input: CD4+ T cells from blood buffy coats. CDR3 protein: CASSSWPNKVSRGTSYEQYF. The DNA of the CDR3 is TGCGCCAGCAGCTCCTGGCCCAATAAGGTATCGAGGGGTACGTCCTACGAGCAGTACTTC.